The entry that follows covers one T cell receptor beta chain sequence. Its antigen is currently unknown. This entry is derived from a study of cytomegalovirus exposure and HLA in healthy donors. Study-level findings and limits: Cytomegalovirus association was listed for 150 to 200 TCR beta chains. Reports described diagnosis of cytomegalovirus status by the classifier as highly specific and sensitive. Several top significant clusters appeared, in a later analysis, to be linked to common viral pathogens.

PCR amplification relied on 60 Vbeta primers (plus 13 Jbeta primers). Profiling relied on immunoSEQ multiplex PCR, and the TCRdb table lists in-frame clones only, not all of them. The sample contains fewer than 200,000 clones, roughly 70% of which appear only once. The specimen sequenced was PBMCs. The clonotype comes from a girl between 5 and 17 years old in good health and CMV-seronegative.

CDR3 region: CASSQGGGLGGYTF. Here the CDR3 DNA reads TGCGCCAGCAGCCAAGGGGGGGGGCTGGGCGGCTACACCTTC. V usage is TRBV4-1 and J usage is TRBJ1-2; perhaps TRBD1 as D (6 bases). V was trimmed by 1 base and J by 8 bases, leaving 14 bases between them. The CDR3 length is 14 residues. Germline V gene data show CDR1 as MGHRA and CDR2 as YSYEKL.